The 7 T cell receptor beta chains below all came from one sample that was sequenced in a study of PD-1 blockade in mismatch repair-deficient tumors (dated by TCRdb to the late 2010s). Library method: the immunoSEQ multiplex PCR assay. This is the immuneACCESS table as TCRdb keeps it, with only in-frame sequences that have V and J called. A part of the clones is gone; compared with another copy, unresolved V genes explain less than half, and the rest is unexplained. Across this sample there are some 110,000 clones, with over 65% seen only once. Approximately 4.7% of the sample belongs to the ten largest clones. Sequenced here: peripheral blood, sampled roughly 13 months after starting pembrolizumab. Receptors were obtained from an adult with mismatch repair-deficient cancer.

The chain recombines TRBV6-5 with TRBJ2-7, with a tentative D call TRBD1 (6 bases). Germline V gene sequence: CDR1 MNHEY, CDR2 SVGAGI. The CDR3 totals 13 residues. V lost 6 bases to trimming and J lost 5 bases, with 14 bases between them. The CDR3 spells CASSSIQGHEQYF. CDR3 nucleotide sequence: TGTGCCAGCAGCTCCATACAGGGACACGAGCAGTACTTC.

This clone was recorded a few times. The chain joins TRBV7-9 to TRBJ2-7, with D tentatively TRBD1 or TRBD2 (7 bases each). The germline CDR1 and CDR2 sequences are SEHNR and FQNEAQ (reference sequence). The CDR3 runs 14 residues. The germline V and J ends were trimmed by 7 bases and 3 bases, with 16 bases remaining between them. In DNA, the CDR3 is TGTGCCAGCAACCCAGGGGGAGGGCTCTACGAGCAGTACTTC. Translation gives CASNPGGGLYEQYF.

The V call is TRBV29-1, the J call TRBJ1-3; D gene ambiguous. This CDR3 is built from 12 residues. The germline V gene has CDR1 SQVTM and CDR2 ANQGSEA. Trimming left V 5 bases short and J 2 bases short, with 7 bases between. The CDR3 protein is CSVYFPGNTIYF. CDR3 nucleotide sequence: TGCAGCGTTTACTTTCCTGGAAACACCATATATTTT.

This clone showed up just a few times. V usage is TRBV6-5 and J usage is TRBJ2-7; 8 positions agree with TRBD1. The CDR3 contains 13 residues. V was pared by 11 bases and J by 2 bases, with 8 bases of the junction left unmatched. CDR1 is MNHEY and CDR2 is SVGAGI in the germline V gene. CDR3: CASKGTGTYEQYF. The CDR3 DNA follows: TGTGCCTCCAAAGGGACAGGAACCTACGAGCAGTACTTC.

A word on this clone: At the DNA level, this CDR3 is encoded by other sequences in the same sample as well. The chain carries TRBV5-1 and TRBJ2-5; D perhaps matches TRBD2 (5 bases). Deletions cut 0 bases from V and 4 bases from J, with 10 bases between. The CDR3 length is 14 residues. Per germline, CDR1 SGHRS and CDR2 YFSETQ. The CDR3 loop is CASSLGGLGETQYF. Written as DNA, the CDR3 is TGCGCCAGCAGCTTGGGAGGGTTGGGAGAGACCCAGTACTTC.

The chain joins TRBV5-1 to TRBJ2-7, with D hard to call. Trimming stripped 2 bases from V and 0 bases from J, with 6 bases between. The CDR3 loop spans 13 amino acids. Germline V CDR1 and CDR2: SGHRS, YFSETQ. The chain's CDR3 is CASSFRSSYEQYF. The CDR3 region has the DNA TGCGCCAGCAGCTTTAGAAGCTCCTACGAGCAGTACTTC.

This rearrangement joins TRBV11-2 to TRBJ1-1; D unclear. CDR1 is SGHAT, CDR2 FQNNGV, per germline. Trimming took 2 bases from V and 1 from J, leaving 8 bases between them. CDR3 length: 14 residues. As DNA, the CDR3 is TGTGCCAGCAGCTTACTGATTGCGAACACTGAAGCTTTCTTT. Protein: CASSLLIANTEAFF.